Listed below are T cell receptor beta chains from one sample, sequenced in a study of beta chain features in type 1 diabetes. Sequenced by immunoSEQ multiplex PCR; TCRdb stores in-frame clones only, minus some. This sample has about 230,000 clones, with 7.5% to 10% found just once. Sequencing was performed on naive CD4+ T cells from blood. Receptor source: a woman under 30 in good health. CDR3s include the opening cysteine and the closing phenylalanine or tryptophan. The D gene is left open where the match is weak. Clone size, where shown, is once, few, many, or a class for clones that have expanded.

j_gene: TRBJ1-1
abundance: few
v_gene: TRBV6-1
d_gene: TRBD1
CDR3nt: TGTGCCAGCGGAAACAGGGGAAACACTGAAGCTTTCTTT
CDR3aa: CASGNRGNTEAFF

j_gene: TRBJ1-5
abundance: few
v_gene: TRBV12-5
d_gene: TRBD1
CDR3nt: TGTGCTAGTGGTTTCTCCGGGACAGGAAATCAGCCCCAGCATTTT
CDR3aa: CASGFSGTGNQPQHF

j_gene: TRBJ1-2
abundance: .
v_gene: TRBV5-4
d_gene: .
CDR3nt: TGTGCCAGCAGCCCCAAGACAGGAATAAACTATGGCTACACCTTC
CDR3aa: CASSPKTGINYGYTF

j_gene: TRBJ2-7
abundance: .
v_gene: TRBV7-8
d_gene: .
CDR3nt: TGTGCCAGCAGCTTCCGAACGGGTACGGAGCAGTACTTC
CDR3aa: CASSFRTGTEQYF

j_gene: TRBJ1-1
abundance: many
v_gene: TRBV7-2
d_gene: TRBD1
CDR3nt: TGTGCCAGCAGCCCGGACAGGCGGGTGTTCACTGAAGCTTTCTTT
CDR3aa: CASSPDRRVFTEAFF

j_gene: TRBJ2-3
abundance: .
v_gene: TRBV6-5
d_gene: TRBD2
CDR3nt: TGTGCCAGCAGTCCGGGACTAGCGGGGGTGGATACGCAGTATTTT
CDR3aa: CASSPGLAGVDTQYF

j_gene: TRBJ2-4
abundance: .
v_gene: TRBV28
d_gene: TRBD1
CDR3nt: TGTGCCAGCAGTCCTAGGACAGGGAAGTTGCCCAAAAACATTCAGTACTTC
CDR3aa: CASSPRTGKLPKNIQYF

j_gene: TRBJ2-1
abundance: .
v_gene: TRBV6-1
d_gene: .
CDR3nt: TGTGCCAGCAGTGCAGAGAGTGGAGGCTCCTACAATGAGCAGTTCTTC
CDR3aa: CASSAESGGSYNEQFF

j_gene: TRBJ1-2
abundance: .
v_gene: TRBV7-8
d_gene: .
CDR3nt: TGTGCCAGCAGCTACTCCATTGGAGGGCGTCCTAACTATGGCTACACCTTC
CDR3aa: CASSYSIGGRPNYGYTF

j_gene: TRBJ2-7
abundance: few
v_gene: TRBV5-1
d_gene: TRBD2
CDR3nt: TGCGCCAGCAGCTTGTGGAGCGGGGCCTACGAGCAGTACTTC
CDR3aa: CASSLWSGAYEQYF

j_gene: TRBJ2-3
abundance: .
v_gene: TRBV6-1
d_gene: .
CDR3nt: TGTGCCAGCAGTAACAGCGGGAGCACAGATACGCAGTATTTT
CDR3aa: CASSNSGSTDTQYF

j_gene: TRBJ2-7
abundance: .
v_gene: TRBV6-5
d_gene: .
CDR3nt: TGTGCCAGCAGTTCGACAGAGAACGAGCAGTACTTC
CDR3aa: CASSSTENEQYF

j_gene: TRBJ2-1
abundance: few
v_gene: TRBV19
d_gene: TRBD2
CDR3nt: TGTGCCAGTAGTACCTCACCTCGGGGACTAGCGGGGCCTGAGCAGTTCTTC
CDR3aa: CASSTSPRGLAGPEQFF

j_gene: TRBJ1-4
abundance: few
v_gene: TRBV6-5
d_gene: .
CDR3nt: TGTGCCAGCAGGCCGGGGGAGTCTAATGAAAAACTGTTTTTT
CDR3aa: CASRPGESNEKLFF

j_gene: TRBJ2-5
abundance: .
v_gene: TRBV11-3
d_gene: TRBD2
CDR3nt: TGTGCCAGCAGCTTACCCACAGCGGGAGGCCGAGAGACCCAGTACTTC
CDR3aa: CASSLPTAGGRETQYF

j_gene: TRBJ2-4
abundance: few
v_gene: TRBV5-1
d_gene: .
CDR3nt: TGCGCCAGCAGCGACCCGGGACTAGCCAAAAACATTCAGTACTTC
CDR3aa: CASSDPGLAKNIQYF

j_gene: TRBJ1-2
abundance: .
v_gene: TRBV10-3
d_gene: .
CDR3nt: TGTGCCATCAGCCGACAGGATGCTGGCTACACCTTC
CDR3aa: CAISRQDAGYTF

j_gene: TRBJ1-6
abundance: few
v_gene: TRBV30
d_gene: TRBD1
CDR3nt: TGTGCCTGGACGCCGGACAGGGAATCACCCCTCCACTTT
CDR3aa: CAWTPDRESPLHF

j_gene: TRBJ2-7
abundance: .
v_gene: TRBV7-2
d_gene: .
CDR3nt: TGTGCCAGCAGCTTAGACTACTACGAGCAGTACTTC
CDR3aa: CASSLDYYEQYF

j_gene: TRBJ2-5
abundance: few
v_gene: TRBV5-1
d_gene: .
CDR3nt: TGCGCCAGCAGCTTGGGAGAGGCTCCCCACCTAGAGACCCAGTACTTC
CDR3aa: CASSLGEAPHLETQYF

j_gene: TRBJ2-1
abundance: many
v_gene: TRBV25-1
d_gene: .
CDR3nt: TGTGCCAGCAGAGGACTATCTTCGCATGAGCAGTTCTTC
CDR3aa: CASRGLSSHEQFF

j_gene: TRBJ2-3
abundance: .
v_gene: TRBV11-2
d_gene: TRBD2
CDR3nt: TGTGCCAGCAGCCTCGTATTTGCGGGGGGGCCCACAGATACGCAGTATTTT
CDR3aa: CASSLVFAGGPTDTQYF

j_gene: TRBJ1-1
abundance: .
v_gene: TRBV18
d_gene: .
CDR3nt: TGTGCCAGCTCAAAATTACAGGGATCGGACACTGAAGCTTTCTTT
CDR3aa: CASSKLQGSDTEAFF

j_gene: TRBJ2-7
abundance: .
v_gene: TRBV6-1
d_gene: .
CDR3nt: TGTGCCAGCAGTGAAGGGCAGGGGCTCGAGCAGTACTTC
CDR3aa: CASSEGQGLEQYF

j_gene: TRBJ2-3
abundance: .
v_gene: TRBV5-4
d_gene: .
CDR3nt: TGTGCCAGCAGCCAGGGTTCTAGCACAGATACGCAGTATTTT
CDR3aa: CASSQGSSTDTQYF

j_gene: TRBJ2-3
abundance: .
v_gene: TRBV6-6
d_gene: TRBD1
CDR3nt: TGTGCCAGCAAAGCTCCGGGACAGTCCACAGATACGCAGTATTTT
CDR3aa: CASKAPGQSTDTQYF

j_gene: TRBJ2-5
abundance: few
v_gene: TRBV28
d_gene: TRBD1
CDR3nt: TGTGCCAGCAGCCGACAGGGGGCTAGGACCCAGTACTTC
CDR3aa: CASSRQGARTQYF

j_gene: TRBJ2-3
abundance: few
v_gene: TRBV23-1
d_gene: TRBD1
CDR3nt: TGCGCCAGCAGCCATTCCCCTCGTGGACAGGACACAGATACGCAGTATTTT
CDR3aa: CASSHSPRGQDTDTQYF

j_gene: TRBJ2-1
abundance: few
v_gene: TRBV7-9
d_gene: TRBD2
CDR3nt: TGTGCCAGCAGCCACGGGACTAGGAGCAATGAGCAGTTCTTC
CDR3aa: CASSHGTRSNEQFF

j_gene: TRBJ2-1
abundance: few
v_gene: TRBV4-2
d_gene: .
CDR3nt: TGTGCCAGCAGCCATCCGACTAGTCATGAGCAGTTCTTC
CDR3aa: CASSHPTSHEQFF

j_gene: TRBJ1-1
abundance: .
v_gene: TRBV5-1
d_gene: .
CDR3nt: TGCGCCAGCAGCGCAAAGACGACAGGGAACACTGAAGCTTTCTTT
CDR3aa: CASSAKTTGNTEAFF

j_gene: TRBJ1-1
abundance: .
v_gene: TRBV27
d_gene: TRBD1
CDR3nt: TGTGCCAGCAGTTTAGGGACAGTGAACACTGAAGCTTTCTTT
CDR3aa: CASSLGTVNTEAFF

j_gene: TRBJ1-2
abundance: .
v_gene: TRBV2
d_gene: TRBD1
CDR3nt: TGTGCCAGCAGTGGGACAGGAAACTATGGCTACACCTTC
CDR3aa: CASSGTGNYGYTF

j_gene: TRBJ2-5
abundance: few
v_gene: TRBV5-4
d_gene: TRBD1
CDR3nt: TGTGCCAGCAGCGCGGCGGGACAGGTATTTTACCAAGAGACCCAGTACTTC
CDR3aa: CASSAAGQVFYQETQYF

j_gene: TRBJ2-3
abundance: many
v_gene: TRBV7-2
d_gene: .
CDR3nt: TGTGCCAGCAGAATAGTGAGCACAGATACGCAGTATTTT
CDR3aa: CASRIVSTDTQYF